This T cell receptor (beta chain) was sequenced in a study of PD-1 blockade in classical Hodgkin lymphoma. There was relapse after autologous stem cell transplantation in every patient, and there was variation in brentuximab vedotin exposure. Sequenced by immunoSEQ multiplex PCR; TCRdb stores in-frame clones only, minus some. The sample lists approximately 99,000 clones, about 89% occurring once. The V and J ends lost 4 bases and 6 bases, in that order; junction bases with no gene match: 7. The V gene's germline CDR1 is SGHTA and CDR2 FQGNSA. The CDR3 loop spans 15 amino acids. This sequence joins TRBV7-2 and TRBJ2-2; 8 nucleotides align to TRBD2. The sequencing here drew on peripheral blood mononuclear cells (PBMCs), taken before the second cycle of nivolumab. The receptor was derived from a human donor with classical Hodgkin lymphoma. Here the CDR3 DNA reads TGTGCCAGCAGCTCCTTAGCGGGAAAAGCCGGGGAGCTGTTTTTT. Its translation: CASSSLAGKAGELFF.